Included here is one T cell receptor beta chain sequence, with context. This record comes from a study of blood T cell repertoires in COVID-19. The wider study: Samples taken during acute and convalescent COVID-19 were collected in the United States, Italy and Spain. PBMCs, B-cell-depleted T cells, or T cells were the source of the cDNA or gDNA that made up the material.

In the study's own analysis: The authors estimated nucleated cell counts from reference gene primer amplification. TCRdb keeps only in-frame clones here, not all; method: immunoSEQ multiplex PCR. For V, J and clone size, that table is used; D and trimming come from the DNA. The profile shows around 140,000 clones, 80% to 90% of them singletons. This clonotype originated in a man aged 50 to 59 with active COVID-19. The sample was peripheral blood.

CDR3 sequence (DNA): TGTGCCAGCAGCTACGGAGGTGAGCAGTTCTTC. It yields the protein CASSYGGEQFF. V is TRBV7-8 and J is TRBJ2-1; D possibly corresponds to TRBD2 (5 bases). Trimming removed 4 bases at V and 9 bases at J, with 7 bases between. This CDR3 has 11 amino acids. Germline assignment: CDR1 SGHVS and CDR2 FQNEAQ.